This TCR beta chain was sequenced in a study of CD8 T cells in Susac syndrome. Trimming pared 6 bases from V and 2 bases from J, leaving 12 bases between. Germline loops: CDR1 SGHRS, CDR2 YFSETQ. The CDR3 runs 13 residues. Details on this clonotype: The antigen is unknown.

Roughly 0.45 to 1 ug RNA was reverse transcribed with random hexamers. An immunoSEQ multiplex PCR generated amplified TCR beta CDR3 products spanning 54 Vbeta and 13 Jbeta. MiXCR, applied by TCRdb to the immunoSEQ multiplex PCR reads, yields one record per CDR3 protein. Among 130,000 to 150,000 distinct CDR3 sequences listed, less than 95% were seen once. Findings of the study overall: It was acknowledged by the study that relatively few individuals were included in its TCR sequencing and HLA analysis.

The rearrangement uses TRBV5-1 and TRBJ2-7; tentative D call: TRBD1 (6 bases). The material sequenced was CD4+ T cells from PBMCs. The sequence was obtained from a human donor in good health. The CDR3 DNA sequence: TGCGCCAGCAAATGGGACACAGCCTACGAGCAGTACTTC. This gives the protein CASKWDTAYEQYF.